A single sample gave rise to the 27 T cell receptor beta chains below, sequenced in a study of shared clonotypes between healthy human individuals. TCRdb's table, derived via immunoSEQ multiplex PCR, lists solely in-frame clones and lacks some. The data show more than 450,000 clones, 70% to 80% seen once. The sequencing input was PBMCs. These TCRs come from a woman aged 40 to 50 in good health. Some clones in this sample may be carry-over from other donors' samples.

This chain links TRBV29-1 with TRBJ1-1; no firm D call. The ends were cut back, 4 bases at V and 1 base at J, with 10 bases in the middle. This CDR3 is 13 amino acids long. The germline V gene has CDR1 SQVTM and CDR2 ANQGSEA. CDR3 loop: CSVVGMWNTEAFF. CDR3 coding DNA: TGCAGCGTTGTAGGTATGTGGAACACTGAAGCTTTCTTT. Looking up the rest from reference TRBV29-1 and TRBJ1-1 gives the full variable domain: SAVISQKPSRDICQRGTSLTIQCQVDSQVTMMFWYRQQPGQSLTLIATANQGSEATYESGFVIDKFPISRPNLTFSTLTVSNMSPEDSSIYLCSVVGMWNTEAFFGQGTRLTVV.

This chain links TRBV19 with TRBJ2-3; 7 bases are shared with TRBD1. Germline values: CDR1 LNHDA, CDR2 SQIVND (reference sequence). The trim removed 1 base at V and 2 bases at J, leaving 3 bases unmatched. This CDR3 is built from 15 residues. This chain's CDR3 is CASSIAQGNTDTQYF. CDR3 nucleotides: TGTGCCAGTAGTATAGCACAGGGGAACACAGATACGCAGTATTTT.

The chain combines TRBV7-9 with TRBJ2-7; 9 bases agree with TRBD2. There are 16 residues in the CDR3. Trimming took 5 bases from V and 4 from J; bases not matched to a gene: 12. Germline-derived CDR1 and CDR2 are SEHNR and FQNEAQ (reference sequence). In nucleotides, the CDR3 is TGTGCCAGCAGCAAACAGGTCGCGGGAGGGTTATACGAGCAGTACTTC. This translates into CASSKQVAGGLYEQYF.

V usage is TRBV18 and J usage is TRBJ2-7; either TRBD1 or TRBD2 may fit D (5 bases each). Germline V CDR1 and CDR2: KGHSH, LQKENI. CDR3 size: 14 residues. V shed 2 bases and J shed 4 bases, with 12 bases lying between them. The CDR3 DNA follows: TGTGCCAGCTCACCAGGGGTAGGGGAGTACGAGCAGTACTTC. This encodes CASSPGVGEYEQYF. Supplemented by reference TRBV18 and TRBJ2-7, the full variable domain reads NAGVMQNPRHLVRRRGQEARLRCSPMKGHSHVYWYRQLPEEGLKFMVYLQKENIIDESGMPKERFSAEFPKEGPSILRIQQVVRGDSAAYFCASSPGVGEYEQYFGPGTRLTVT.

V and J are TRBV28 and TRBJ1-1; no reliable D call. The V end was cut by 2 bases, the J end by 4 bases, with 11 bases between. This CDR3 has 14 residues. Germline loops: CDR1 MDHEN, CDR2 SYDVKM. CDR3 nucleotide sequence: TGTGCCAGCAGTTTAGGGCCATGGGTCACTGAAGCTTTCTTT. This gives the protein CASSLGPWVTEAFF.

The gene calls are TRBV29-1 and TRBJ2-3; 7 bases match TRBD2. The ends lost 2 bases at V and 6 bases at J; junction bases unmatched: 5. The CDR3 contains 13 residues. Germline CDR1 is SQVTM and CDR2 is ANQGSEA. For the CDR3, the DNA is TGCAGCGTTGAACGGACTAGGGTGGATACGCAGTATTTT. It translates to CSVERTRVDTQYF.

This clone was recorded once. The rearrangement joins TRBV28 to TRBJ1-1; 8 positions agree with TRBD1. The CDR3 runs to 15 residues. The germline gives CDR1 MDHEN, CDR2 SYDVKM. V shed 7 bases, J shed 0 bases, and the junction held 7 bases outside the gene matches. As DNA, the CDR3 is TGTGCCAGCAACACCGCGGGACAGGTGAACACTGAAGCTTTCTTT. Translating it yields CASNTAGQVNTEAFF.

J is TRBJ2-3 and V is TRBV21-1; TRBD1, the table's D call, was not compared with the DNA. TRBV21-1 is recorded as a pseudogene. This CDR3 is built from 23 residues. Here the CDR3 DNA reads TGTGCCAGCAGCAAAGGACCCTTTGGCCCCTTGGTAGACAGGGGGCGAGGCACAGATACGCAGTATTTT. As protein: CASSKGPFGPLVDRGRGTDTQYF.

V usage is TRBV11-2 and J usage is TRBJ2-7; D is perhaps TRBD1 (5 bases). Germline V gives CDR1 SGHAT, CDR2 FQNNGV. With 2 bases removed from V and 7 bases from J, the gap between germline ends came to 12 bases. The CDR3 spans 13 residues. The CDR3 sequence is CASSLQKRGEQYF. CDR3 sequence (DNA): TGTGCCAGCAGCTTACAAAAAAGGGGTGAGCAGTACTTC. Using reference TRBV11-2 and TRBJ2-7 for the parts outside the CDR3, the full variable domain is EAGVAQSPRYKIIEKRQSVAFWCNPISGHATLYWYQQILGQGPKLLIQFQNNGVVDDSQLPKDRFSAERLKGVDSTLKIQPAKLEDSAVYLCASSLQKRGEQYFGPGTRLTVT.

The rearrangement joins TRBV5-5 to TRBJ2-7, with D uncertain. V lost 1 base and J lost 0, with 11 bases in between. The CDR3 is made up of 15 amino acids. The germline V gene encodes CDR1 SGHKS and CDR2 YYEKEE (reference sequence). The CDR3 spells CASSLLVQSSYEQYF. In DNA form, the CDR3 reads TGTGCCAGCAGCTTGCTGGTCCAAAGCTCCTACGAGCAGTACTTC.

For this clone: Within the sample, other DNA sequences also encode this same CDR3. This chain connects TRBV5-1 to TRBJ2-1; TRBD2 matches 9 bases. V lost 0 bases and J lost 2; bases outside the gene matches: 0. The CDR3 loop spans 15 amino acids. Germline values: CDR1 SGHRS, CDR2 YFSETQ. DNA for the CDR3: TGCGCCAGCAGCTTGGCTAGCGGGGCCTACAATGAGCAGTTCTTC. Its translation: CASSLASGAYNEQFF.

On this clone: The sample contains more than one DNA sequence encoding this CDR3. The chain links TRBV19 to TRBJ2-2, with 10 positions matching TRBD2. Trimming removed 4 bases from V and 1 base from J; junction bases left unmatched: 0. Germline V CDR1 and CDR2: LNHDA, SQIVND (reference sequence). This CDR3 comprises 15 residues. The CDR3 protein is CASSRTSGNTGELFF. The CDR3 coding sequence is TGTGCCAGTAGTAGGACTAGCGGGAACACCGGGGAGCTGTTTTTT. Full variable domain (missing parts from reference TRBV19 and TRBJ2-2): DGGITQSPKYLFRKEGQNVTLSCEQNLNHDAMYWYRQDPGQGLRLIYYSQIVNDFQKGDIAEGYSVSREKKESFPLTVTSAQKNPTAFYLCASSRTSGNTGELFFGEGSRLTVL.

V and J are TRBV7-9 and TRBJ2-2; tentatively, D is TRBD2 (5 bases). The CDR3 runs 15 residues. Germline loops: CDR1 SEHNR, CDR2 FQNEAQ (reference sequence). The V gene lost 4 bases and the J gene lost 0 bases, with 9 bases spanning the gap. In nucleotides, the CDR3 is TGTGCCAGCAGCTCCCGGCGGGCGAACACCGGGGAGCTGTTTTTT. Its protein product is CASSSRRANTGELFF.

Points on this clone: The junction shows a germline mismatch at one end, possibly a read error. This sequence joins TRBV7-9 and TRBJ2-2, with 9 bases lining up with TRBD2. This CDR3 has 16 residues. Germline CDR1 reads SEHNR; CDR2 reads FQNEAQ (reference sequence). The CDR3 DNA reads as TGTGCCAGCAGCGTAGCGGGAGAGGATCATACCGGGGAGCTGTTTTTT. Translated, it gives CASSVAGEDHTGELFF.

J is TRBJ2-2 and V is TRBV5-4; 7 bases map to TRBD2. J gave up 1 base and V 7 bases, and 4 bases lay outside the gene matches. Germline V CDR1 and CDR2: SGHNT, YYREEE (reference sequence). This CDR3 has 14 amino acids. The CDR3 sequence: CASGAGENTGELFF. CDR3 bases: TGTGCCAGCGGGGCGGGAGAGAACACCGGGGAGCTGTTTTTT. Complete variable domain (other parts from reference TRBV5-4 and TRBJ2-2): ETGVTQSPTHLIKTRGQQVTLRCSSQSGHNTVSWYQQALGQGPQFIFQYYREEENGRGNFPPRFSGLQFPNYSSELNVNALELDDSALYLCASGAGENTGELFFGEGSRLTVL.

The chain has TRBV5-1 and TRBJ2-2; 7 bases map to TRBD2. Losses at the gene ends were 0 bases for V and 3 bases for J; bases not matched to a gene: 11. Germline V CDR1 and CDR2: SGHRS, YFSETQ. This CDR3 region has 18 residues. The CDR3 loop reads CASSLAIGGLADTGELFF. The CDR3 DNA reads as TGCGCCAGCAGCTTGGCCATCGGCGGGCTAGCGGACACCGGGGAGCTGTTTTTT.

The chain uses TRBV2 and TRBJ2-5; 11 bases are shared with TRBD2. The CDR3 has 15 amino acids. Germline loops: CDR1 SNHLY, CDR2 FYNNEI. The J segment lost 2 bases and the V segment lost 8 bases, leaving 7 bases of the junction unmatched. The CDR3 spells CASARLAGIQETQYF. CDR3 nucleotide sequence: TGTGCCAGCGCTCGACTAGCGGGGATACAAGAGACCCAGTACTTC. The full variable domain, with the rest looked up from reference TRBV2 and TRBJ2-5, is EPEVTQTPSHQVTQMGQEVILRCVPISNHLYFYWYRQILGQKVEFLVSFYNNEISEKSEIFDDQFSVERPDGSNFTLKIRSTKLEDSAMYFCASARLAGIQETQYFGPGTRLLVL.

V gene TRBV28 combines with J gene TRBJ2-7, with a possible D match to TRBD1 (6 bases). The germline V gene encodes CDR1 MDHEN and CDR2 SYDVKM. The V end lost 4 bases, the J end lost 3 bases, and 13 bases lay between the germline ends. This CDR3 comprises 14 residues. The DNA of the CDR3 is TGTGCCAGCAGTTGGCTTGGCAGGGGCTACGAGCAGTACTTC. Its translation is CASSWLGRGYEQYF. Looking up the rest from reference TRBV28 and TRBJ2-7 gives the full variable domain: DVKVTQSSRYLVKRTGEKVFLECVQDMDHENMFWYRQDPGLGLRLIYFSYDVKMKEKGDIPEGYSVSREKKERFSLILESASTNQTSMYLCASSWLGRGYEQYFGPGTRLTVT.

This sequence joins TRBV7-7 and TRBJ2-7, with 9 bases that match TRBD1. V shed 5 bases, J shed 6 bases, and the junction held 5 bases outside the gene matches. CDR3 length equals 13 residues. Germline lookup yields CDR1 SSHAT and CDR2 FNYEAQ (reference sequence). CDR3 coding DNA: TGTGCCAGCAGCCGGGACAGGGTTGGCGAGCAGTACTTC. This translates into CASSRDRVGEQYF.

The chain employs TRBV6-6 and TRBJ2-2; D uncertain. The V and J ends lost 8 bases and 5 bases respectively, with 15 bases between them. This CDR3 has 14 amino acids. CDR1 and CDR2 (germline): MNHNY, SVGAGI (reference sequence). The CDR3, as DNA: TGTGCCAGCTCCAGCGAGTTGGGTACCGGGGAGCTGTTTTTT. Protein sequence: CASSSELGTGELFF.

This clone showed up just once. The chain is built from TRBV13 and TRBJ2-3, with 8 positions matching TRBD1. V was clipped by 5 bases and J by 0 bases; unmatched bases: 10. The germline gives CDR1 PRHDT, CDR2 FYEKMQ (reference sequence). This CDR3 region has 17 residues. This CDR3 reads CASSAGYRGISTDTQYF. CDR3 sequence (DNA): TGTGCCAGCAGCGCCGGTTACAGGGGGATCAGCACAGATACGCAGTATTTT.

The rearrangement links TRBV28 to TRBJ1-1; 7 bases line up with TRBD1. The CDR3 has 14 residues. The ends lost 6 bases at V and 4 bases at J; junction bases unmatched: 8. Germline V CDR1 and CDR2: MDHEN, SYDVKM. Here the CDR3 DNA reads TGTGCCAGCAGGGAGACAGGGCCGATCACTGAAGCTTTCTTT. Its protein product is CASRETGPITEAFF.

The chain carries TRBV30 and TRBJ2-1; D remains unclear. The CDR3 sequence is 13 residues long. Germline V gene sequence: CDR1 GTSNPN, CDR2 SVGIG (reference sequence). The germline V and J ends were trimmed by 4 bases and 4 bases, with 11 bases remaining between them. The CDR3 reads CAWKHDNYNEQFF. The CDR3 coding sequence is TGTGCCTGGAAACACGACAATTACAATGAGCAGTTCTTC.

This clone appeared a single time. The chain is built from TRBV6-1 and TRBJ1-2; D not certain. The CDR3 spans 13 residues. The germline gives CDR1 MNHNS, CDR2 SASEGT. The CDR3 DNA is TGTGTCATCGGGAACCAAGCTGGCTATGGCTACACCTTC. Encoded protein: CVIGNQAGYGYTF.

The J gene is TRBJ2-5, the V gene TRBV2; a possible D gene is TRBD1 (7 bases). Germline V gene data show CDR1 as SNHLY and CDR2 as FYNNEI. Deletions cut 3 bases from V and 9 bases from J, with 11 bases between. The CDR3 is made up of 12 amino acids. CDR3: CASSDRGVAQYF. The DNA for the CDR3 is TGTGCCAGCAGTGACAGGGGGGTAGCCCAGTACTTC. The entire variable domain, with the rest obtained from reference TRBV2 and TRBJ2-5, is as follows: EPEVTQTPSHQVTQMGQEVILRCVPISNHLYFYWYRQILGQKVEFLVSFYNNEISEKSEIFDDQFSVERPDGSNFTLKIRSTKLEDSAMYFCASSDRGVAQYFGPGTRLLVL.

Comments on this clone: Other DNA sequences from this sample encode an identical CDR3 as well. The chain couples TRBV9 to TRBJ1-5, with D hard to call. Germline lookup yields CDR1 SGDLS and CDR2 YYNGEE. Deletions cut 7 bases from V and 0 bases from J, with 8 bases between. The CDR3 length is 13 residues. This chain's CDR3 is CASSRDSNQPQHF. Here the CDR3 DNA reads TGTGCCAGCTCCCGTGATAGCAATCAGCCCCAGCATTTT.

This clone was recorded a few times. V and J are TRBV5-4 and TRBJ1-2; no reliable D call. This CDR3 has 13 amino acids. CDR1 and CDR2 from the germline V gene are SGHNT and YYREEE (reference sequence). V was pared by 2 bases and J by 3 bases, with 8 bases between. CDR3 sequence (DNA): TGTGCCAGCAGCTTTGAGGAGGACTATGGCTACACCTTC. The encoded protein is CASSFEEDYGYTF.